This entry features one T cell receptor (beta chain) sequence. Antigen specificity is unknown. These data belong to a study of radiotherapy plus CTLA-4 blockade in lung cancer. Study summary: Across the patients, objective responses occurred in more than 15%, and disease control in 30% to 35%. General study points: Peripheral blood showed expansion of tumor-derived TCR clones after radiotherapy and ipilimumab.

After removal of 3 bases from V and 3 bases from J, the junction contained 10 bases not matched to a gene. There are 16 residues in the CDR3. Germline lookup yields CDR1 MNHEY and CDR2 SMNVEV (reference sequence). Enrolled patients, whose metastatic non-small-cell lung cancer was chemo-refractory, received focal radiation plus CTLA-4 blockade with ipilimumab. Repertoires were generated with immunoSEQ multiplex PCR, while TCRdb's copy carries only in-frame clones and drops some. The sample records around 120,000 clones, around 75% being singletons. The sequencing used peripheral blood, collected from a patient treated with radiotherapy plus ipilimumab. The source is a human donor with non-small cell lung cancer who had a partial response to radiotherapy plus ipilimumab. The rearrangement uses TRBV27 and TRBJ2-7, with 8 bases matching TRBD1. The CDR3 loop reads CASSLRNRGVGYEQYF. CDR3 DNA: TGTGCCAGCAGTTTGAGGAACAGGGGGGTCGGCTACGAGCAGTACTTC.